The sequence of this T cell receptor (beta chain) was determined in a study of blood T cell repertoires in COVID-19. Study-level background: Both acute and convalescent COVID-19 samples were obtained from the United States, Italy and Spain. Sources were T cells, B-cell-depleted T cells, or PBMCs; the material itself was cDNA or gDNA.

Original methodology: How many nucleated cells were present was estimated from reference gene primer amplification. Assay used: immunoSEQ multiplex PCR; TCRdb lists only in-frame clones, some missing. Clone size and V and J calls were adopted from that table, with D and trimming inferred from the DNA. The sample includes roughly 120,000 clones, approximately 84% of them seen just once. The CDR3 contains 17 residues. CDR1 is SGHVS and CDR2 is FQNEAQ in the germline V gene. Unmatched junction bases numbered 8, after V lost 1 base and J lost 2 bases. The V gene is TRBV7-8, the J gene TRBJ2-7; 10 bases align to TRBD1. This receptor was taken from a middle-aged man with acute or convalescent COVID-19. Input material: peripheral blood. CDR3 protein: CASSLVSGQGTPYEQYF. In nucleotides, the CDR3 is TGTGCCAGCAGCTTAGTGTCGGGACAGGGGACTCCCTACGAGCAGTACTTC. Full variable domain (missing parts from reference TRBV7-8 and TRBJ2-7): GAGVSQSPRYKVAKRGQDVALRCDPISGHVSLFWYQQALGQGPEFLTYFQNEAQLDKSGLPSDRFFAERPEGSVSTLKIQRTQQEDSAVYLCASSLVSGQGTPYEQYFGPGTRLTVT.